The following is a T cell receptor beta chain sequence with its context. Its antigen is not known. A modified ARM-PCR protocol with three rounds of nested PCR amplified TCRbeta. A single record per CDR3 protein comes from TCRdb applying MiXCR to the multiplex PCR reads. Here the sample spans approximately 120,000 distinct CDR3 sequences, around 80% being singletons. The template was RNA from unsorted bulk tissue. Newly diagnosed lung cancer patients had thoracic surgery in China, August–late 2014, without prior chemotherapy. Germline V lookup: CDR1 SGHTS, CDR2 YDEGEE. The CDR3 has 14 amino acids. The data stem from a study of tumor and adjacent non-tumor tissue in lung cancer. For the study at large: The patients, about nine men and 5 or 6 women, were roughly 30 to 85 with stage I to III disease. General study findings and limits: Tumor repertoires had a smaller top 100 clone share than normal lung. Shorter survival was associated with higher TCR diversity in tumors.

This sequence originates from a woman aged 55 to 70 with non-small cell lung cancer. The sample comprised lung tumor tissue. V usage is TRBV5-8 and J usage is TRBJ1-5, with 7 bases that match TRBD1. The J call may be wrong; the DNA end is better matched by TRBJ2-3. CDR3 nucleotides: TGTGCCAGCAGCTTGGGACAGGGCGGTCAGCCCCAGTATTTT. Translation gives CASSLGQGGQPQYF.